This T cell receptor beta chain was sequenced during a study of blood T cell repertoires in COVID-19. Study context: The United States, Italy and Spain were the sources of the acute and convalescent COVID-19 samples. Nucleic acid was either cDNA or gDNA, and it came from T cells, B-cell-depleted T cells, or PBMCs.

Germline V lookup: CDR1 SNHLY, CDR2 FYNNEI. The CDR3 loop spans 15 amino acids. V shed 4 bases and J shed 0 bases, with 10 bases lying between them. In the authors' methods: Reference gene primer amplification gave estimated nucleated cell counts. Assay used: immunoSEQ multiplex PCR; TCRdb lists only in-frame clones, some missing. That table furnishes V, J and clone size, whereas the DNA furnished D and trimming. Of 130,000 or so clones listed, roughly 90% are singletons. The J gene is TRBJ2-1, the V gene TRBV2; TRBD2 is a possible D gene (5 bases). The sample comprised peripheral blood. This sequence was found in a man in his 70s with active COVID-19. The CDR3 region is CASSVAGLSYNEQFF. In nucleotides, the CDR3 is TGTGCCAGCAGTGTCGCGGGCCTCTCCTACAATGAGCAGTTCTTC.